The text below deals with one T cell receptor beta chain. What it recognizes is unknown. Trimming at V came to 2 bases and at J to 7 bases, leaving 5 bases not matched to a gene. The CDR3 spans 15 residues. Germline CDR1 LNHNV, CDR2 YYDKDF (reference sequence). The data originate from a study of T cell repertoires in cytomegalovirus infection. Whole-study context: CMV infection plus the matching HLA type was flagged by public TCR beta signatures. Points from the study as a whole: HLA-C-restricted TCR beta clonotypes specific for CMV led the ex vivo response. The study identified carriers of CMV plus the relevant HLA from cumulative public TCR beta family frequency.

TCRdb reprocessed the reads via MiXCR and lists one record per CDR3 protein. The sample lists fewer than 550,000 distinct CDR3 sequences; 26% were seen once. Sequencing was performed on PBMCs. The rearrangement joins TRBV15 to TRBJ2-1; 10 bases map to TRBD2. The TCR sequence derives from a human donor in good health (CMV status not recorded). Some clones in this sample may be carry-over from other donors' samples. CDR3 sequence reads: CATSRRTSGGNEQFF. CDR3 sequence (DNA): TGTGCCACCAGCAGACGGACTAGCGGAGGGAATGAGCAGTTCTTC.